Below, 2 T cell receptor beta chains from the same sample are listed, as sequenced in a study of shared clonotypes between healthy human individuals (dated by TCRdb to the early 2020s). Library preparation employed the immunoSEQ multiplex PCR assay. Entries here come from immuneACCESS through TCRdb and include only in-frame sequences with V and J called. Some clones fail to appear in such tables; in the studies checked, an unresolved V gene covers under half of the shortfall, and the cause of the remainder is unknown. The sample table holds over 800,000 clones, of which 80% to 95% were seen once. The ten largest clones take up approximately 25% of the sample. CD8 naive samples consisted of CD45RO-negative cells that were positively selected for CCR7, yielding a CD45RA+CCR7+ population without TemRA cells. Sequenced: naive CD8+ T cells sorted from blood. The sample's cell subset or site, from its label and the paper: CD45RA+CCR7+. These receptors were collected from a man aged 25 to 40 in good health.

The rearrangement links TRBV27 to TRBJ1-5; 12 bases agree with TRBD1. This CDR3 comprises 14 residues. Germline V gene lookup returns CDR1 MNHEY and CDR2 SMNVEV (reference sequence). J was trimmed by 6 bases and V by 8 bases; bases with no gene match: 5. In DNA, the CDR3 is TGTGCCAGCTCGGGACAGGGGGCGATTCAGCCCCAGCATTTT. Its protein product is CASSGQGAIQPQHF.

The chain recombines TRBV13 with TRBJ2-2; no firm D call. Per germline, CDR1 PRHDT and CDR2 FYEKMQ (reference sequence). This CDR3 comprises 13 residues. The germline V and J ends were trimmed by 1 base and 5 bases, with 5 bases remaining between them. CDR3 coding DNA: TGTGCCAGCAGCTTAGAAGGGACCGGGGAGCTGTTTTTT. The encoded protein is CASSLEGTGELFF.